The text below deals with one TCR beta chain. The entry originates in a study of blood T cell repertoires in COVID-19. Seattle's cohort entered during active infection and was followed longitudinally. The protocol was immunoSEQ multiplex PCR, while the TCRdb copy is restricted to in-frame clones and leaves out a portion. The sample has about 210,000 clones, about four fifths seen once. The V segment lost 3 bases and the J segment 6 bases; nucleotides outside the gene matches: 5. The CDR3 has 14 residues. Germline V CDR1 and CDR2: SGHTA, FQGNSA. This clonotype was obtained from an older woman with COVID-19, enrolled during active disease. This chain links TRBV7-2 with TRBJ2-7; TRBD1 matches at 10 bases. The material sequenced was peripheral blood. The CDR3 sequence: CASSLRQGAVEQYF. CDR3 in DNA: TGTGCCAGCAGCTTGAGACAGGGGGCCGTCGAGCAGTACTTC.